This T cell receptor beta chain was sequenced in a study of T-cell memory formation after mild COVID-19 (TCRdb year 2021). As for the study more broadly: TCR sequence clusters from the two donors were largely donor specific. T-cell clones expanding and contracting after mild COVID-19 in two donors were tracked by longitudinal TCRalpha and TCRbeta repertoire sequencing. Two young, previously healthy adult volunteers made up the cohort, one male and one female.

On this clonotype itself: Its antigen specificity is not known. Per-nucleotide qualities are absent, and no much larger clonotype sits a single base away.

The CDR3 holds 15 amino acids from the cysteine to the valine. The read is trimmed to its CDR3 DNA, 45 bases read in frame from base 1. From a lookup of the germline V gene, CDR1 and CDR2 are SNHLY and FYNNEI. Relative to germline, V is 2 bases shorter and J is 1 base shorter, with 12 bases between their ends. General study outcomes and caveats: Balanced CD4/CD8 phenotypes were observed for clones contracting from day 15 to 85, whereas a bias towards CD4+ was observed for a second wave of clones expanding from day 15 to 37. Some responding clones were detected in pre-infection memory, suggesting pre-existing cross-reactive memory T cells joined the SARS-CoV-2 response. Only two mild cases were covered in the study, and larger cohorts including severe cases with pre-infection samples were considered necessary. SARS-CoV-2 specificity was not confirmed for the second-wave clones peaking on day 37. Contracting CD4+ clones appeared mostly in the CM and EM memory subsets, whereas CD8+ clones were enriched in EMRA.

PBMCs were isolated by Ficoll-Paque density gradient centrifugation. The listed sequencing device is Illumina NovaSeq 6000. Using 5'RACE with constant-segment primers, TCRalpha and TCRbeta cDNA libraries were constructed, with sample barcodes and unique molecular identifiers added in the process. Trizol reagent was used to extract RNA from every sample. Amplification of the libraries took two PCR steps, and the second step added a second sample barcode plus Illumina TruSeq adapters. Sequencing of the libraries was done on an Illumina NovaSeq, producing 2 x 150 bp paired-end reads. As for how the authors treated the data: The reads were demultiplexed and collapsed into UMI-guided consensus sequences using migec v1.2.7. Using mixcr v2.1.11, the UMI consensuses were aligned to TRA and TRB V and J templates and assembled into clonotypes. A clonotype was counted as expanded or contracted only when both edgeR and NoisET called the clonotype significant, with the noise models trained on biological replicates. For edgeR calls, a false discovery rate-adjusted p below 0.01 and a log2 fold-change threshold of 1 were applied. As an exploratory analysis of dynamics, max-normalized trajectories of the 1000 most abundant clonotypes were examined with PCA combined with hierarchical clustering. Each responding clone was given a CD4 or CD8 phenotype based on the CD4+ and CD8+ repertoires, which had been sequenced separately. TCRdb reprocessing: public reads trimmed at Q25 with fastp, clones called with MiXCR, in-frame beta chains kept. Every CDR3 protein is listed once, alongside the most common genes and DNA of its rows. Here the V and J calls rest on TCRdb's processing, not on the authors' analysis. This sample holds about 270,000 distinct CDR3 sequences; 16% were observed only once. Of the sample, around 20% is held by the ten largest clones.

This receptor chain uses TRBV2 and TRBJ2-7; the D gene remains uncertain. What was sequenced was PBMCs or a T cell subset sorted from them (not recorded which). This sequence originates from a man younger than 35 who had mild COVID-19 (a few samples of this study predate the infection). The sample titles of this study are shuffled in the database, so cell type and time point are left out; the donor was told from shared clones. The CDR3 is CASSEPRQLSYEQYV. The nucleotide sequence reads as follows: TGTGCCAGCAGTGAACCGCGGCAGCTATCCTACGAGCAGTACGTC.